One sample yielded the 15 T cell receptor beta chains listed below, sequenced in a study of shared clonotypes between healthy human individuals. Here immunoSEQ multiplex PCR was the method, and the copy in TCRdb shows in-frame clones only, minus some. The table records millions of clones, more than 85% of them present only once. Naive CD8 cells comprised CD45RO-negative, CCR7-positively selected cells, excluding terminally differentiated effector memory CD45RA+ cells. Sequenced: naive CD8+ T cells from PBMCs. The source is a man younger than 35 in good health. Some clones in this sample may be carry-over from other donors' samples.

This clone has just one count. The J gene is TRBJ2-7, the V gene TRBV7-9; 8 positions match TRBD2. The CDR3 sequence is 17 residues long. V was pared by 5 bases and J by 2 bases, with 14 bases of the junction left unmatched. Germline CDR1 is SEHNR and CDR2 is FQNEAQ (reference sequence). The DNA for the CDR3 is TGTGCCAGCAGCCCTCGACTAGTAGGGCGGGAGGCCTACGAGCAGTACTTC. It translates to CASSPRLVGREAYEQYF.

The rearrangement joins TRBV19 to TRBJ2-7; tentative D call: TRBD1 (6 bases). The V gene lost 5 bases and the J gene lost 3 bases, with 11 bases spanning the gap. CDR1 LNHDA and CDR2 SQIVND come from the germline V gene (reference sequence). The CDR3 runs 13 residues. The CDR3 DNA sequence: TGTGCCAGTAGTGAACGGACAGACTACGAGCAGTACTTC. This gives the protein CASSERTDYEQYF. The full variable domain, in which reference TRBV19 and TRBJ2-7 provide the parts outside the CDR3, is DGGITQSPKYLFRKEGQNVTLSCEQNLNHDAMYWYRQDPGQGLRLIYYSQIVNDFQKGDIAEGYSVSREKKESFPLTVTSAQKNPTAFYLCASSERTDYEQYFGPGTRLTVT.

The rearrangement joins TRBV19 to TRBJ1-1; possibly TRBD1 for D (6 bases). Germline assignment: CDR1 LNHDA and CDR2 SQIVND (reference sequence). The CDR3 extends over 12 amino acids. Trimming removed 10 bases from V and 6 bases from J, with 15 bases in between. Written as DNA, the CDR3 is TGTGCCACGCTGGGGGGGGCCCCTGAAGCTTTCTTT. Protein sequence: CATLGGAPEAFF.

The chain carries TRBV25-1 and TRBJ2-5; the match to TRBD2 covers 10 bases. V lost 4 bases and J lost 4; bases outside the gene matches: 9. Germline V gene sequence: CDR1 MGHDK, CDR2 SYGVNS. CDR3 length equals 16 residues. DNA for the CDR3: TGTGCCAGCAGTGGCGCGCCTAGCGGGAGTATAGAGACCCAGTACTTC. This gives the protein CASSGAPSGSIETQYF.

The CDR3 sequence: CSVEAPLERTGDHNEQFF. The CDR3, as DNA: TGCAGCGTTGAGGCCCCATTGGAACGGACGGGAGACCACAATGAGCAGTTCTTC. The V gene is TRBV29-1, the J gene TRBJ2-1, with D possibly TRBD2 on 6 matching bases. CDR1 is SQVTM and CDR2 is ANQGSEA in the germline V gene. This CDR3 has 18 amino acids. Trimming took off 3 bases at V and 5 bases at J, with 26 bases between the two ends.

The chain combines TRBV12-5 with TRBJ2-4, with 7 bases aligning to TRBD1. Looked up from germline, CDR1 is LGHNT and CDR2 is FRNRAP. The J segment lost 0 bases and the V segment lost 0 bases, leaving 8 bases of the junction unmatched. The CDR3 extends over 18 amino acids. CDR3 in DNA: TGTGCTAGTGGTTTGGTCTCGGACAGGAGAGGAGCCAAAAACATTCAGTACTTC. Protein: CASGLVSDRRGAKNIQYF.

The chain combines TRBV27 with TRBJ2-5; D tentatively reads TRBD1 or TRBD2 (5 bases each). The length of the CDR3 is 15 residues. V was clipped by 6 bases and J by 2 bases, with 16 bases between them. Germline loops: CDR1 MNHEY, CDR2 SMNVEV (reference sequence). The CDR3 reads CASRELGTGQETQYF. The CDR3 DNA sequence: TGTGCCAGCAGGGAGCTGGGGACCGGGCAAGAGACCCAGTACTTC.

The CDR3 DNA is TGTGCCAGCAGCTTCTCAGGGTCCGAGCAGTACTTC. Its translation: CASSFSGSEQYF. The chain uses TRBV5-5 and TRBJ2-7; TRBD1 might be the D (5 bases). The ends were cut back, 2 bases at V and 6 bases at J, with 9 bases in the middle. Germline lookup yields CDR1 SGHKS and CDR2 YYEKEE (reference sequence). The CDR3 runs 12 residues.

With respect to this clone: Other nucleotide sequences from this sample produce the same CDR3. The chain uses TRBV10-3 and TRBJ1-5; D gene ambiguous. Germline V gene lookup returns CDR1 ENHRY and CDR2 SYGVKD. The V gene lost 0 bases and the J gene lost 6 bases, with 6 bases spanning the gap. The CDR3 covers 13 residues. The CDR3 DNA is TGTGCCATCAGTGAGTCGCGCGGTCAGCCCCAGCATTTT. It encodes CAISESRGQPQHF.

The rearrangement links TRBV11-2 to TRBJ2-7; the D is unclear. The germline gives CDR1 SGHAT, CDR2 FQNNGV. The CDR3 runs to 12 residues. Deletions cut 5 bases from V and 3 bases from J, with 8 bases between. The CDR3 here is CASSQISYEQYF. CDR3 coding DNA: TGTGCCAGCAGCCAGATCAGCTACGAGCAGTACTTC. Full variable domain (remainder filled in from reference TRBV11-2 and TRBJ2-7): EAGVAQSPRYKIIEKRQSVAFWCNPISGHATLYWYQQILGQGPKLLIQFQNNGVVDDSQLPKDRFSAERLKGVDSTLKIQPAKLEDSAVYLCASSQISYEQYFGPGTRLTVT.

In DNA form, the CDR3 reads TGTGCCAGCAGCTTAGGAAGCGGGAGCCGGTACGAGCAGTACTTC. This sequence encodes CASSLGSGSRYEQYF. The chain has TRBV7-8 and TRBJ2-7, with 8 bases that match TRBD2. Germline CDR1 and CDR2: SGHVS and FQNEAQ. Trimming at V came to 1 base and at J to 4 bases, leaving 6 bases not matched to a gene. The CDR3 has 15 amino acids.

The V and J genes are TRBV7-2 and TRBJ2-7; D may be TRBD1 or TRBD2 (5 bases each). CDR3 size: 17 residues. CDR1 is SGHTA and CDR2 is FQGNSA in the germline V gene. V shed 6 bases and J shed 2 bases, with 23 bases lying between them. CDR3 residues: CASSIPGAAKTTYEQYF. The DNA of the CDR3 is TGTGCCAGCAGTATCCCCGGGGCCGCCAAAACAACCTACGAGCAGTACTTC.

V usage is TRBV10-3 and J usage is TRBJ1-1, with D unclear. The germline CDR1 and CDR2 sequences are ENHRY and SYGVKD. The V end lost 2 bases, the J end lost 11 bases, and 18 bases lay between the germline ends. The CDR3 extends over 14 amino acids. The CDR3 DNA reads TGTGCCATCAGTGAGGATTTTGGTAAACTTTCGGCTTTCTTT. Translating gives CAISEDFGKLSAFF.

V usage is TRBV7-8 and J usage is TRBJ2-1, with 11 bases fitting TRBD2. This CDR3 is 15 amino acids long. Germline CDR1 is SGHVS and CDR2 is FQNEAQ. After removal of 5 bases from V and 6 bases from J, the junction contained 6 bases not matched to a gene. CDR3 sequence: CASSRLAGRSNEQFF. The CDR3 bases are TGTGCCAGCAGCCGACTAGCGGGAAGGAGCAATGAGCAGTTCTTC.

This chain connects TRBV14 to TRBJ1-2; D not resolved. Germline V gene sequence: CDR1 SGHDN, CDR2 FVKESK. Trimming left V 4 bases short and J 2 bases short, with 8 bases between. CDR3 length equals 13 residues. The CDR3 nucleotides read TGTGCCAGCAGCCTTTGGGAGAACTATGGCTACACCTTC. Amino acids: CASSLWENYGYTF. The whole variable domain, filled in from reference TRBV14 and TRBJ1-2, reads EAGVTQFPSHSVIEKGQTVTLRCDPISGHDNLYWYRRVMGKEIKFLLHFVKESKQDESGMPNNRFLAERTGGTYSTLKVQPAELEDSGVYFCASSLWENYGYTFGSGTRLTVV.